These 22 T cell receptor beta chains were all obtained from the same sample, sequenced in a study of T cells in Graves' hyperthyroidism and ophthalmopathy. RNA transcripts were the template for amplifying TCR beta CDR3 regions. The TCR CDR3 was amplified in a first-round RT-PCR using the HTBI primer set. A single record per CDR3 protein comes from TCRdb applying MiXCR to the multiplex PCR reads. The sample consists of roughly 740,000 distinct CDR3 sequences, around 17% of them appearing once. The sample comprised blood. These receptor sequences come from a man in his late teens or twenties with Graves' hyperthyroidism.

This clonotype was recorded a few times. The junction differs from germline at one of its ends, possibly a read error. The chain links TRBV2 to TRBJ2-5, with D possibly called TRBD1 or TRBD2 (5 bases each). Germline values: CDR1 SNHLY, CDR2 FYNNEI. The CDR3 consists of 13 residues. CDR3 bases: TGTACCAGCAGTGGGGAGACAGTGGAGACCCAGTACTTC. Its translation: CTSSGETVETQYF.

The chain combines TRBV4-3 with TRBJ2-2, with D perhaps matching TRBD1 (6 bases). V lost 0 bases and J 2 bases, leaving 13 bases between the germline ends. The length of the CDR3 is 17 residues. Per the germline V gene, CDR1 is LGHNA and CDR2 is YSLEER. CDR3 bases: TGCGCCAGCAGCCAAGAAGTTACAGGGCTTAACACCGGGGAGCTGTTTTTT. Amino acid sequence: CASSQEVTGLNTGELFF.

This clonotype was seen many times. The J gene is TRBJ1-5, the V gene TRBV6-1; D not resolved. Trimming removed 6 bases from V and 7 bases from J, with 19 bases in between. The CDR3 is 15 amino acids. CDR1 is MNHNS and CDR2 is SASEGT in the germline V gene. The CDR3 sequence is CASRDHHGGRQPQHF. CDR3 bases: TGTGCCAGCAGGGACCACCATGGAGGCCGCCAGCCCCAGCATTTT.

This clonotype was seen repeatedly, ten times or more. The chain employs TRBV28 and TRBJ2-3; TRBD2 matches at 9 bases. V was clipped by 7 bases and J by 6 bases; unmatched bases: 2. CDR1 is MDHEN and CDR2 is SYDVKM in the germline V gene. This CDR3 has 12 residues. The DNA of the CDR3 is TGTGCCAGCACCAGCGGGAGGGATACGCAGTATTTT. This encodes CASTSGRDTQYF.

This clonotype was counted at least ten times. The chain employs TRBV6-1 and TRBJ2-7; D gene unclear. CDR3 length: 13 amino acids. V dropped 5 bases and J dropped 2 bases, with 10 bases sitting between them. Germline-derived CDR1 and CDR2 are MNHNS and SASEGT. The CDR3 sequence: CASSYLGPYEQYF. The CDR3 region has the DNA TGTGCCAGCAGTTATTTAGGTCCCTACGAGCAGTACTTC.

This clonotype has just a few counts. The chain uses TRBV5-6 and TRBJ2-7; D may be TRBD2 (6 bases). CDR1 SGHDT and CDR2 YYEEEE come from the germline V gene. V lost 4 bases, J lost 2 bases, and 16 bases lay in between. This CDR3 spans 15 amino acids. This CDR3 reads CASSPPGGATYEQYF. The CDR3 nucleotides are TGTGCCAGCAGCCCGCCAGGCGGGGCAACCTACGAGCAGTACTTC. Filled out from reference TRBV5-6 and TRBJ2-7, the complete variable domain reads DAGVTQSPTHLIKTRGQQVTLRCSPKSGHDTVSWYQQALGQGPQFIFQYYEEEERQRGNFPDRFSGHQFPNYSSELNVNALLLGDSALYLCASSPPGGATYEQYFGPGTRLTVT.

This clonotype was detected many times. The chain joins TRBV20-1 to TRBJ1-5; D possibly corresponds to TRBD1 (5 bases). The CDR3 is 12 amino acids. Germline V lookup: CDR1 DFQATT, CDR2 SNEGSKA (reference sequence). With 3 bases removed from V and 6 bases from J, the gap between germline ends came to 9 bases. CDR3 region: CSARGPGQPQHF. The CDR3 DNA follows: TGCAGTGCTAGGGGGCCGGGTCAGCCCCAGCATTTT.

This clonotype was seen a few times. The rearrangement uses TRBV12-3 or TRBV12-4 and TRBJ1-1; no clear D gene. Trimming removed 3 bases at V and 4 bases at J, with 9 bases between. The CDR3 extends over 13 amino acids. CDR3 DNA: TGTGCCAGCAGTTTTGGGTCCGGCACTGAAGCTTTCTTT. Its translation: CASSFGSGTEAFF.

This chain connects TRBV4-3 to TRBJ1-4; D perhaps matches TRBD1 (5 bases). Germline V gene sequence: CDR1 LGHNA, CDR2 YSLEER. The length of the CDR3 is 16 residues. Trimming took off 3 bases at V and 4 bases at J, with 15 bases between the two ends. CDR3 DNA sequence: TGCGCCAGCAGCCAGCAGACGGGGGAGTTTAATGAAAAACTGTTTTTT. Residues: CASSQQTGEFNEKLFF.

This clonotype has ten or more counts. The chain recombines TRBV3-1 with TRBJ2-7; 8 nucleotides line up with TRBD2. CDR1 is LGHDT, CDR2 YNNKEL, per germline (reference sequence). Unmatched junction bases numbered 5, after V lost 1 base and J lost 0 bases. The CDR3 contains 16 residues. The CDR3 DNA reads as TGTGCCAGCAGCCAAGGTCTAGCGGGTTCCTCCTACGAGCAGTACTTC. This codes for CASSQGLAGSSYEQYF.

This clonotype was seen only once. This may come from a read error, since a much larger clone is one base off. This is likely a read error, given that the CDR3 carries no conserved phenylalanine or tryptophan at its end. This chain connects TRBV2 to TRBJ1-5; tentatively, D is TRBD1 (5 bases). This CDR3 spans 16 amino acids. Germline CDR1 SNHLY, CDR2 FYNNEI. V lost 6 bases and J lost 2, with 17 bases in between. The CDR3 DNA reads as TGTGCCAGCAGGGCACATTGGGGGTTGGGCAATCAGCCCCAGCATCTT. Translated, it gives CASRAHWGLGNQPQHL.

This clonotype was seen ten or more times. V is TRBV27 and J is TRBJ2-7; the D gene is possibly TRBD2 (5 bases). Deletions cut 7 bases from V and 0 bases from J, with 22 bases between. The CDR3 has 17 residues. Germline V gene lookup returns CDR1 MNHEY and CDR2 SMNVEV (reference sequence). The CDR3 loop reads CASTGAAEASSSYEQYF. For the CDR3, the DNA is TGTGCCAGCACTGGAGCGGCTGAGGCCTCGAGCTCCTACGAGCAGTACTTC.

The table lists this clonotype with a count of one. The chain has TRBV11-2 and TRBJ2-5; TRBD2 agrees at 15 bases. The germline V gene encodes CDR1 SGHAT and CDR2 FQNNGV. V was pared by 7 bases and J by 1 base, with 10 bases of the junction left unmatched. The CDR3 extends over 18 amino acids. In DNA form, the CDR3 reads TGTGCCAGCACCCTCGGGGCGGGACTAGCGGGGGGCCAAGAGACCCAGTACTTC. Its translation: CASTLGAGLAGGQETQYF.

This clonotype turned up a few times. The chain recombines TRBV5-5 with TRBJ1-3, with D tentatively TRBD1 (5 bases). Trimming removed 4 bases at V and 2 bases at J, with 10 bases between. CDR3 size: 14 residues. Germline values: CDR1 SGHKS, CDR2 YYEKEE (reference sequence). CDR3 sequence reads: CASSPGGTGNTIYF. The CDR3 DNA reads TGTGCCAGCAGCCCGGGGGGGACTGGAAACACCATATATTTT.

This clonotype appeared many times. The rearrangement links TRBV6-2 or TRBV6-3 to TRBJ2-7; D gene uncertain. Trimming pared 2 bases from V and 2 bases from J, leaving 10 bases between. The germline gives CDR1 MNHEY, CDR2 SVGEGT. The CDR3 spans 14 residues. CDR3 bases: TGTGCCAGCAGTTACGGCGCTAGAACCTACGAGCAGTACTTC. This sequence encodes CASSYGARTYEQYF.

Many counts were recorded for this clonotype. The J gene is TRBJ2-5, the V gene TRBV28; D gene uncertain. The CDR3 is made up of 16 amino acids. CDR1 and CDR2 from the germline V gene are MDHEN and SYDVKM. The germline V and J ends were trimmed by 4 bases and 2 bases, with 17 bases remaining between them. The CDR3, as DNA: TGTGCCAGCAGTTCGACGAATCCCGGGCTGCAAGAGACCCAGTACTTC. Protein: CASSSTNPGLQETQYF.

The table lists this clonotype with a few counts. The V and J genes are TRBV7-2 and TRBJ1-5, with D possibly TRBD1 on 5 matching bases. The CDR3 extends over 15 amino acids. The germline V gene encodes CDR1 SGHTA and CDR2 FQGNSA. Trimming cost V 1 base and J 3 bases, with 10 bases left between them. Here the CDR3 reads CASSLVAGSNQPQHF. The CDR3 DNA reads TGTGCCAGCAGCTTAGTGGCAGGGTCCAATCAGCCCCAGCATTTT.

This clonotype has ten or more counts. The V gene is TRBV7-2, the J gene TRBJ2-7; 8 positions match TRBD1. J lost 3 bases, V lost 5 bases, and 9 bases had no gene match. The CDR3 spans 15 residues. CDR1 SGHTA and CDR2 FQGNSA come from the germline V gene. The CDR3 nucleotides are TGTGCCAGCAGCCCAGGGACAGGCCCATACTACGAGCAGTACTTC. Its translation: CASSPGTGPYYEQYF.

This clonotype was recorded a few times. The chain has TRBV27 and TRBJ2-3, with a weak D call TRBD2 (5 bases). The V gene lost 2 bases and the J gene lost 0 bases, with 15 bases spanning the gap. Germline V CDR1 and CDR2: MNHEY, SMNVEV (reference sequence). The CDR3 covers 17 residues. The CDR3 spells CASSLSGRRISTDTQYF. DNA of the CDR3: TGTGCCAGCAGTTTAAGTGGGAGAAGGATCAGCACAGATACGCAGTATTTT.

The sample holds many counts of this clonotype. The chain uses TRBV28 and TRBJ2-1; 13 bases line up with TRBD2. V was pared by 4 bases and J by 6 bases, with 6 bases of the junction left unmatched. This CDR3 region has 16 residues. Germline CDR1 is MDHEN and CDR2 is SYDVKM. CDR3 protein: CASSSIWTSGGNEQFF. The CDR3 DNA reads TGTGCCAGCAGTTCCATCTGGACTAGCGGGGGCAATGAGCAGTTCTTC.

The chain carries TRBV20-1 and TRBJ1-2; TRBD1 agrees at 9 bases. J was trimmed by 5 bases and V by 4 bases; bases with no gene match: 2. Germline CDR1 and CDR2: DFQATT and SNEGSKA (reference sequence). CDR3 length: 12 residues. The CDR3, as DNA: TGCAGTGCTAAGACAGGGGGATATGGCTACACCTTC. Protein: CSAKTGGYGYTF.

This clonotype was found a few times. In DNA form, the CDR3 reads TGTGCCAGCAGCTTAGTAGCGGGAGGCCTCCTTTACAATGAGCAGTTCTTC. Its translation: CASSLVAGGLLYNEQFF. The J gene is TRBJ2-1, the V gene TRBV11-3; TRBD2 agrees at 10 bases. J was trimmed by 4 bases and V by 1 base; bases with no gene match: 7. This CDR3 has 17 amino acids. Looked up from germline, CDR1 is SGHNT and CDR2 is YENEEA.